This T cell receptor (beta chain) appears in the sequencing data of a study of T cell responses to AZD1222 COVID-19 vaccine. The table came from immunoSEQ multiplex PCR; TCRdb's copy has only in-frame clones and leaves some out. There are roughly 100,000 clones in the sample; roughly 91% occur only once, and about 9.1% lies in the top ten. Study-wide points: White British donors predominated, females outnumbered males, and clonal diversity was possibly underestimated.

After removal of 1 base from V and 4 bases from J, the junction contained 7 bases not matched to a gene. Germline CDR1 reads SGHVS; CDR2 reads FQNEAQ. This CDR3 spans 16 amino acids. A note on this clone: The target antigen is unknown.

The chain is built from TRBV7-8 and TRBJ1-3; 7 bases match TRBD1. The sample was peripheral blood, taken on day 0 of AZD1222 vaccination. The clonotype originates from an adult in good health. For the CDR3, the DNA is TGTGCCAGCAGCTTAGTAGGGGGCGCGTTCGGAAACACCATATATTTT. Amino acid sequence: CASSLVGGAFGNTIYF.